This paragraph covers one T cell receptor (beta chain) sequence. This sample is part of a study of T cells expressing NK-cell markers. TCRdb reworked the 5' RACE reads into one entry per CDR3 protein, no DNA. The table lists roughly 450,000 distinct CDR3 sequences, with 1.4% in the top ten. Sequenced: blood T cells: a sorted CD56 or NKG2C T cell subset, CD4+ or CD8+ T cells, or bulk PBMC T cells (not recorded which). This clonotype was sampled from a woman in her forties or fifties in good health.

The CDR3 is CASSLEPDNYGYTF. V and J are TRBV5-1 and TRBJ1-2. CDR3 length: 14 amino acids. Germline CDR1 reads SGHRS; CDR2 reads YFSETQ.